Listed here are 18 T cell receptor beta chains from one sample, sequenced in a study of blood T cell repertoires in COVID-19. Clones were read by immunoSEQ multiplex PCR, and TCRdb kept only the in-frame ones, dropping some. The repertoire consists of around 400,000 clones, with roughly 89% occurring once and the leading ten covering 1.5% to 2%. The specimen sequenced was PBMCs or T cells enriched from blood (not recorded which). These receptors all stem from a woman aged 25-40 years who had recovered from COVID-19.

This clone was counted once. This chain joins TRBV27 and TRBJ2-7; D possibly corresponds to TRBD2 (5 bases). Germline CDR1 and CDR2: MNHEY and SMNVEV (reference sequence). Deletions cut 3 bases from V and 5 bases from J, with 20 bases between. The CDR3 is made up of 16 amino acids. Here the CDR3 DNA reads TGTGCCAGCAGTTTCGAGGGCCAATTCGCCCGACACGAGCAGTACTTC. It is translated as CASSFEGQFARHEQYF.

The chain combines TRBV6-5 with TRBJ2-3; 7 bases match TRBD2. V shed 4 bases and J 0 bases; nucleotides not matched to a gene: 4. Looked up from germline, CDR1 is MNHEY and CDR2 is SVGAGI. This CDR3 has 15 residues. The CDR3: CASSLSGTSTDTQYF. The CDR3 coding sequence is TGTGCCAGCAGTTTAAGCGGGACGAGCACAGATACGCAGTATTTT.

V and J are TRBV28 and TRBJ1-6; 10 positions match TRBD1. The V gene end was trimmed by 5 bases and the J gene end by 5 bases; junction bases not matched to a gene: 6. Germline-derived CDR1 and CDR2 are MDHEN and SYDVKM. The CDR3 totals 16 residues. As DNA, the CDR3 is TGTGCCAGCAGTCCCCGACAGGGGGCCAATAATTCACCCCTCCACTTT. It encodes CASSPRQGANNSPLHF.

This chain joins TRBV15 and TRBJ2-2, with 9 bases fitting TRBD2. V shed 3 bases, J shed 3 bases, and the junction held 2 bases outside the gene matches. The CDR3 extends over 15 amino acids. Germline V gene lookup returns CDR1 LNHNV and CDR2 YYDKDF (reference sequence). The DNA of the CDR3 is TGTGCCACCAGCAGTAGACTAGCGGACACCGGGGAGCTGTTTTTT. It yields the protein CATSSRLADTGELFF.

The V call is TRBV27, the J call TRBJ1-5, with D maybe TRBD1 (5 bases). The CDR3 totals 15 residues. The V gene's germline CDR1 is MNHEY and CDR2 SMNVEV (reference sequence). Trimming removed 6 bases at V and 0 bases at J, with 12 bases between. The CDR3: CASSSGQYSNQPQHF. CDR3 sequence (DNA): TGTGCCAGCAGCTCCGGACAATATAGCAATCAGCCCCAGCATTTT.

The chain employs TRBV7-9 and TRBJ2-7; D is ambiguous. V was trimmed by 4 bases and J by 3 bases, leaving 4 bases between them. Germline assignment: CDR1 SEHNR and CDR2 FQNEAQ (reference sequence). CDR3 size: 11 residues. The CDR3, as DNA: TGTGCCAGCAGCTCCAACTACGAGCAGTACTTC. Translated, it gives CASSSNYEQYF.

The CDR3 bases are TGTGCCAGCAGCCAAGTCAACGGACTATATGGCTACACCTTC. This sequence encodes CASSQVNGLYGYTF. The V and J genes are TRBV14 and TRBJ1-2; no clear D gene. This CDR3 region has 14 residues. V was clipped by 1 base and J by 5 bases, with 11 bases between them. Per the germline V gene, CDR1 is SGHDN and CDR2 is FVKESK.

The chain's CDR3 is CAISESAGRHGYTF. The CDR3 DNA reads as TGTGCCATCAGTGAGTCCGCAGGGCGGCACGGCTACACCTTC. The gene calls are TRBV10-3 and TRBJ1-2; D is possibly TRBD1 (5 bases). The germline V gene has CDR1 ENHRY and CDR2 SYGVKD. Trimming took 0 bases from V and 8 from J, leaving 13 bases between them. The CDR3 spans 14 residues.

The rearrangement links TRBV18 to TRBJ1-2, with TRBD1 matching 10 bases. V shed 3 bases and J 2 bases; nucleotides not matched to a gene: 15. The CDR3 covers 19 residues. CDR1 KGHSH and CDR2 LQKENI come from the germline V gene. The CDR3 sequence is CASSPGRQGANGGNYGYTF. The DNA for the CDR3 is TGTGCCAGCTCACCGGGCAGACAGGGGGCCAACGGGGGCAACTATGGCTACACCTTC. The full variable domain, in which reference TRBV18 and TRBJ1-2 provide the parts outside the CDR3, is NAGVMQNPRHLVRRRGQEARLRCSPMKGHSHVYWYRQLPEEGLKFMVYLQKENIIDESGMPKERFSAEFPKEGPSILRIQQVVRGDSAAYFCASSPGRQGANGGNYGYTFGSGTRLTVV.

The chain carries TRBV24-1 and TRBJ2-3; D gene ambiguous. Germline values: CDR1 KGHDR, CDR2 SFDVKD. V was shortened by 4 bases and J by 5 bases, with 9 bases between the two germline ends. The CDR3 has 13 amino acids. The CDR3 sequence: CATSEGNGDTQYF. DNA of the CDR3: TGTGCCACCAGTGAGGGCAATGGAGATACGCAGTATTTT.

The CDR3 loop reads CASSVTPFLAGVSGELFF. The CDR3 bases are TGTGCCAGCAGCGTAACGCCTTTTCTAGCGGGAGTTTCCGGGGAGCTGTTTTTT. The rearrangement joins TRBV9 to TRBJ2-2, with TRBD2 matching over 10 bases. The CDR3 covers 18 residues. The V and J ends lost 1 base and 6 bases, in that order; junction bases with no gene match: 12. Germline V gene lookup returns CDR1 SGDLS and CDR2 YYNGEE.

This rearrangement joins TRBV29-1 to TRBJ1-4, with D possibly being TRBD1 (5 bases). The CDR3 runs to 12 residues. V was clipped by 7 bases and J by 8 bases, with 14 bases between them. The germline gives CDR1 SQVTM, CDR2 ANQGSEA. The DNA of the CDR3 is TGCAGCGCCGGCGAGGGGCGAGAAAAACTGTTTTTT. Its translation: CSAGEGREKLFF.

The chain employs TRBV9 and TRBJ1-2; tentative D call: TRBD1 (5 bases). CDR3 size: 15 residues. V lost 0 bases, J lost 9 bases, and 18 bases lay in between. From germline, CDR1 is SGDLS and CDR2 YYNGEE. In DNA, the CDR3 is TGTGCCAGCAGCGTAGAAGCTCTATTTCAGGGAAGCTACACCTTC. Amino acid sequence: CASSVEALFQGSYTF.

In its sample, this clone was seen once. This chain uses TRBV6-2 or TRBV6-3 with TRBJ1-1; the match to TRBD1 covers 9 bases. This CDR3 spans 14 amino acids. Germline-derived CDR1 and CDR2 are MNHEY and SVGEGT. The J segment lost 4 bases and the V segment lost 2 bases, leaving 2 bases of the junction unmatched. CDR3 nucleotide sequence: TGTGCCAGCAGTTACACGGGACAGGGCACTGAAGCTTTCTTT. This codes for CASSYTGQGTEAFF.

Here the CDR3 reads CASSLQQTHNEKLFF. The CDR3 DNA reads TGTGCCAGCAGCTTACAACAGACACATAATGAAAAACTGTTTTTT. This chain joins TRBV7-2 and TRBJ1-4; no clear D gene. CDR3 length: 15 residues. The germline CDR1 and CDR2 sequences are SGHTA and FQGNSA. V shed 2 bases and J shed 4 bases, with 11 bases lying between them.

The chain couples TRBV10-3 to TRBJ1-5; 9 nucleotides align to TRBD1. The CDR3 runs 15 residues. The germline V gene has CDR1 ENHRY and CDR2 SYGVKD. V dropped 6 bases and J dropped 1; count of bases not matched to a gene: 4. The CDR3 DNA is TGTGCCATCAGGGAGGGGACAGGGAGCAATCAGCCCCAGCATTTT. Its protein is CAIREGTGSNQPQHF.

The rearrangement joins TRBV27 to TRBJ1-1, with a tentative D call TRBD1 (5 bases). Germline V gene lookup returns CDR1 MNHEY and CDR2 SMNVEV (reference sequence). CDR3 length: 14 amino acids. V gave up 6 bases and J gave up 2 bases, with 13 bases separating them. In DNA form, the CDR3 reads TGTGCCAGCAGGGCAGGACACAGTAACACTGAAGCTTTCTTT. Its translation: CASRAGHSNTEAFF.

This chain connects TRBV20-1 to TRBJ1-1, with a weak D call TRBD1 (5 bases). The germline V and J ends were trimmed by 6 bases and 4 bases, with 12 bases remaining between them. Germline V CDR1 and CDR2: DFQATT, SNEGSKA (reference sequence). The CDR3 contains 12 residues. CDR3 residues: CSASWGGTEAFF. The CDR3, as DNA: TGCAGTGCCAGTTGGGGGGGCACTGAAGCTTTCTTT.